Listed below are T cell receptor beta chains from one sample, sequenced in a study of Graves' ophthalmopathy and Graves' hyperthyroidism. TCRdb recomputed calls from the multiplex PCR reads with MiXCR, one row per CDR3 protein. Altogether about 1.2 million distinct CDR3 sequences are present, less than 45% being singletons, with the ten largest covering 11%. Material: peripheral blood or thyroid tissue (not recorded which). The origin of the receptors is an adult man with Graves' hyperthyroidism. Each CDR3 is given with its conserved first and last residue. D genes are given only for firm matches. Only part of the rows carry a size: once, few, many, or a class if the clone is expanded.

abundance	j_gene	v_gene	d_gene	CDR3aa	CDR3nt
many	TRBJ1-1	TRBV6-6	.	CASSYSQDLEAFF	TGTGCCAGCAGTTACAGCCAGGACCTTGAAGCTTTCTTT
.	TRBJ1-1	TRBV7-2	TRBD1	CASRSGQGANTEAFF	TGTGCCAGCAGGTCCGGACAGGGGGCGAACACTGAAGCTTTCTTT
many	TRBJ1-1	TRBV5-1	.	CASSSHRVAEAFF	TGCGCCAGCAGCTCACACAGGGTCGCGGAAGCTTTCTTT
many	TRBJ1-2	TRBV19	.	CASSPRDYGYTF	TGTGCCAGTAGTCCTCGTGACTATGGCTACACCTTC
many	TRBJ1-2	TRBV12-3/TRBV12-4	.	CASSFPRGGYTF	TGTGCCAGCAGTTTCCCCAGGGGAGGCTACACCTTC
many	TRBJ1-1	TRBV7-9	.	CASSLGAQNTEAFF	TGTGCCAGCAGCTTAGGGGCTCAGAACACTGAAGCTTTCTTT
once	TRBJ1-6	TRBV7-9	TRBD1	CASSREGQGF	TGCGCCAGCAGCCGAGAGGGACAGGGTTTT
few	TRBJ1-2	TRBV10-2	.	CASSEPDNPNYGYTF	TGCGCCAGCAGTGAGCCGGATAATCCTAACTATGGCTACACCTTC
few	TRBJ1-4	TRBV7-9	.	CASSSGEVNEKLFF	TGTGCCAGCAGCTCGGGAGAAGTTAATGAAAAACTGTTTTTT
few	TRBJ1-2	TRBV12-3/TRBV12-4	TRBD1	CASSSRLAIPGQDNYGYTF	TGTGCCAGCAGTTCCCGTCTCGCTATACCGGGACAGGATAACTATGGCTACACCTTC
.	TRBJ2-2	TRBV7-9	TRBD2	CASSGHILAGDTGELFF	TGTGCCAGCAGCGGACACATTCTAGCGGGGGACACCGGGGAGCTGTTTTTT
many	TRBJ1-1	TRBV20-1	.	CSARGDKGAEAFF	TGCAGTGCTAGAGGGGACAAAGGGGCTGAAGCTTTCTTT
.	TRBJ1-6	TRBV20-1	TRBD1	CSAMRGLNSPLHF	TGCAGTGCTATGAGGGGGCTTAATTCACCCCTCCACTTT
.	TRBJ1-6	TRBV20-1	.	CSARMSGPNSPLHF	TGCAGTGCTAGAATGTCAGGGCCGAATTCACCCCTCCACTTT
many	TRBJ2-7	TRBV7-9	.	CASSPMGGYEQYF	TGTGCCAGCAGCCCCATGGGGGGCTACGAGCAGTACTTC
.	TRBJ1-1	TRBV4-3	TRBD1	CASSREGQGFGEAFF	TGCGCCAGCAGCCGAGAGGGACAGGGTTTTGGTGAAGCTTTCTTT
.	TRBJ1-2	TRBV7-8	.	CASRIGQSYGYTF	TGTGCCAGCAGGATAGGACAGTCCTATGGCTACACCTTC
.	TRBJ1-2	TRBV7-9	TRBD1	CASSLAGTGLGGYTF	TGTGCCAGCAGCTTAGCCGGGACAGGGCTAGGTGGCTACACCTTC
many	TRBJ1-1	TRBV15	.	CATSRDRVAFF	TGTGCCACCAGCAGAGACAGGGTAGCTTTCTTT
few	TRBJ2-2	TRBV6-5	TRBD1	CASRLKVHRGNTGELFF	TGTGCCAGCAGATTAAAGGTCCACAGGGGGAACACCGGGGAGCTGTTTTTT
.	TRBJ1-5	TRBV6-6	.	CASSYSASYSNQPQHF	TGTGCCAGCAGTTACTCAGCCTCCTATAGCAATCAGCCCCAGCATTTT
.	TRBJ2-7	TRBV7-8	TRBD2	CASSLYGTSPRSYEQYF	TGTGCCAGCAGCTTGTACGGGACTAGCCCCCGCTCCTACGAGCAGTACTTC
.	TRBJ2-2	TRBV3-1	.	CASSHGGSGELFF	TGTGCCAGCAGCCACGGGGGCTCCGGGGAGCTGTTTTTT
.	TRBJ2-7	TRBV29-1	.	CSVVTGTRAAGELYF	TGCAGCGTTGTGACTGGGACGAGAGCAGCCGGGGAGCTGTACTTC
.	TRBJ1-6	TRBV7-9	.	CASSLVAANSPLHF	TGTGCCAGCAGCTTAGTCGCGGCTAATTCACCCCTCCACTTT
.	TRBJ2-7	TRBV20-1	TRBD2	CSADGLAGAYEQYF	TGCAGTGCTGACGGACTAGCGGGAGCCTACGAGCAGTACTTC
many	TRBJ1-5	TRBV20-1	.	CSASRGTNQPQHF	TGCAGTGCTAGTCGGGGGACCAATCAGCCCCAGCATTTT
.	TRBJ2-5	TRBV18	.	CASSESGPRETQYF	TGTGCCAGCTCTGAGAGCGGGCCAAGAGAGACCCAGTACTTC
many	TRBJ2-6	TRBV12-3/TRBV12-4	.	CASSFTTPGANVLTF	TGTGCCAGCAGTTTTACCACTCCTGGGGCCAACGTCCTGACTTTC
few	TRBJ2-7	TRBV19	.	CASSIRHRGSTYEQYF	TGTGCCAGTAGCATCAGACATAGAGGGTCGACCTACGAGCAGTACTTC
many	TRBJ1-2	TRBV24-1	.	CATSEAGSFYGYTF	TGTGCCACCAGTGAGGCAGGATCCTTCTATGGCTACACCTTC
.	TRBJ2-2	TRBV29-1	.	CSAEGGTSGELFF	TGCAGCGCCGAGGGTGGCACTAGCGGGGAGCTGTTTTTT